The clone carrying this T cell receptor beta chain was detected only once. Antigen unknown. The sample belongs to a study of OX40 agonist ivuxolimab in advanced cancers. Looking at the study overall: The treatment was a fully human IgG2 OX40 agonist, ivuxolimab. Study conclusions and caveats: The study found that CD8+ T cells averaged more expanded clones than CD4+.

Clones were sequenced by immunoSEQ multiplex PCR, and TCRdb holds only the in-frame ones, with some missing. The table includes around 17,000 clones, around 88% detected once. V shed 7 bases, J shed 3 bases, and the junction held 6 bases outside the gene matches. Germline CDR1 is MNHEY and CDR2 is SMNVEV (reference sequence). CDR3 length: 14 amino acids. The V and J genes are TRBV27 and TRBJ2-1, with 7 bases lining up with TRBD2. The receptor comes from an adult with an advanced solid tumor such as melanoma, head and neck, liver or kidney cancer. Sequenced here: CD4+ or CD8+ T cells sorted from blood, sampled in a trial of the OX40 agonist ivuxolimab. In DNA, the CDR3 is TGTGCCAGCATCCCTAGCGGATTCTACAATGAGCAGTTCTTC. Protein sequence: CASIPSGFYNEQFF.